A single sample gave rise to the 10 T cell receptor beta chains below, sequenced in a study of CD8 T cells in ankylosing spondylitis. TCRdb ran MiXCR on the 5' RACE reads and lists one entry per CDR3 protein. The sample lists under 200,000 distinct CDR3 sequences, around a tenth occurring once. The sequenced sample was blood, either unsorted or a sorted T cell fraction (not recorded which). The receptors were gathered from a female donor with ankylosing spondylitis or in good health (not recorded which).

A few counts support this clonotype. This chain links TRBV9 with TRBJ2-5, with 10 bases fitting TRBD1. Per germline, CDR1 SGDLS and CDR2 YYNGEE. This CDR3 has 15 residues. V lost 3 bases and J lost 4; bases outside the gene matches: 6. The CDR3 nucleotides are TGTGCCAGCAGCGCCGGACAGGGGGAGGGAGAGACCCAGTACTTC. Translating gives CASSAGQGEGETQYF.

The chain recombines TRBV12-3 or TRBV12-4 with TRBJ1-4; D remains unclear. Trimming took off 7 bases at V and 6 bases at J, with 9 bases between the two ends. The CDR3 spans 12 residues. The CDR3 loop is CASKGGYEKLFF. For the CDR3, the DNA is TGTGCCAGCAAAGGAGGGTATGAAAAACTGTTTTTT.

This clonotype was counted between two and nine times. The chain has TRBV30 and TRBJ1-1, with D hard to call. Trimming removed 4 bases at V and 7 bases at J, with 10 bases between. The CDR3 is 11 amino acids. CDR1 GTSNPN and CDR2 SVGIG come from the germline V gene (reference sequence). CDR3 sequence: CAWTSGLEAFF. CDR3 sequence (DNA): TGTGCCTGGACCTCCGGGCTTGAAGCTTTCTTT.

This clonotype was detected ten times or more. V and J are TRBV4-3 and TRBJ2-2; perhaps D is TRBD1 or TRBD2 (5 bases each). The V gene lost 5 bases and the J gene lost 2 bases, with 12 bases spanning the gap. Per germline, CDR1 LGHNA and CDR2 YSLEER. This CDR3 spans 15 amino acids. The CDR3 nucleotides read TGCGCCAGCAGCTACGGGACGGAAAACACCGGGGAGCTGTTTTTT. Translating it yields CASSYGTENTGELFF.

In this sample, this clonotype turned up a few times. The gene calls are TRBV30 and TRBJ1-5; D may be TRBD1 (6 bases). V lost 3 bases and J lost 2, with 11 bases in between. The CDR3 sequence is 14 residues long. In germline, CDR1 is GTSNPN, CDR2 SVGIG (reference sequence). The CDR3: CAWSQGRGNQPQHF. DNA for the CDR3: TGTGCCTGGAGCCAGGGGAGGGGCAATCAGCCCCAGCATTTT.

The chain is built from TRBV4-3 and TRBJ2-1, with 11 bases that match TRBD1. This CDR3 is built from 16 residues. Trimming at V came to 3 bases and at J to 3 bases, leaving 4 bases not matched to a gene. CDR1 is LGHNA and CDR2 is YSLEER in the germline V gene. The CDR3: CASSHSGTGGYNEQFF. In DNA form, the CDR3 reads TGCGCCAGCAGCCATTCCGGGACAGGGGGCTACAATGAGCAGTTCTTC.

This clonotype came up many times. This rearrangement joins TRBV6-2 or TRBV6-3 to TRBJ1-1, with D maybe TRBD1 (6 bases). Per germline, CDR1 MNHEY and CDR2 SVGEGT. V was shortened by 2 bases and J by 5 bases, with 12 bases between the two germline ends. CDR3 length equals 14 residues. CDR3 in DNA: TGTGCCAGCAGTTACAGGGGGGTCTGGACTGAAGCTTTCTTT. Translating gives CASSYRGVWTEAFF.

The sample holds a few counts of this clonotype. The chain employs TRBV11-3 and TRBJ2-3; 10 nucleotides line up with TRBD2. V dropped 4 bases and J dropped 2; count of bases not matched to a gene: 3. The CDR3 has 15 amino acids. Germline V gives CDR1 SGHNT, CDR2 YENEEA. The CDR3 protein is CASSWTSGYTDTQYF. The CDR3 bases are TGTGCCAGCAGCTGGACTAGCGGATACACAGATACGCAGTATTTT.

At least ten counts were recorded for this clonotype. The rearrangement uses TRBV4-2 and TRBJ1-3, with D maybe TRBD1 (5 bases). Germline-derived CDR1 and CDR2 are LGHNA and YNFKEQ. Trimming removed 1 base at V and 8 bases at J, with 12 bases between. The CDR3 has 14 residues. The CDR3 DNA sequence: TGTGCCAGCAGCCAAGGGCAGGGTTTAGACACCATATATTTT. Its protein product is CASSQGQGLDTIYF.

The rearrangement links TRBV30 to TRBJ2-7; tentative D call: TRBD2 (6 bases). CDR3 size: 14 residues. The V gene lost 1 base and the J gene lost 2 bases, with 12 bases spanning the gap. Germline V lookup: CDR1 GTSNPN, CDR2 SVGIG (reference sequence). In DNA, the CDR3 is TGTGCCTGGAGTGACGGGACTCCCGCCTACGAGCAGTACTTC. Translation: CAWSDGTPAYEQYF.